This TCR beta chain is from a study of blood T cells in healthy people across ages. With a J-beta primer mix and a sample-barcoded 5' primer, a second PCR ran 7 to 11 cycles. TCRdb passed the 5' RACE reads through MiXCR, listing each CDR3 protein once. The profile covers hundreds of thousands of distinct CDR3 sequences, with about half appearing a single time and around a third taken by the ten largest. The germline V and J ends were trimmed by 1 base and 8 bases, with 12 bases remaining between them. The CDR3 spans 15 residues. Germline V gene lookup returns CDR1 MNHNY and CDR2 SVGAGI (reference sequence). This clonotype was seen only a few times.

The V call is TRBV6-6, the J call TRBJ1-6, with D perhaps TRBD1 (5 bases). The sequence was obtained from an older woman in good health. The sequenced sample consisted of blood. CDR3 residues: CASSYYAPTDSPLHF. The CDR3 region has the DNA TGTGCCAGCAGTTACTACGCCCCGACAGATTCACCCCTCCACTTT.